This TCR beta chain appears in the sequencing data of a study of cytomegalovirus exposure and HLA in healthy donors. About the research overall: A prior analysis found 117 million unique TCR beta sequences from around 190 million T cells. Study observations and caveats: Earlier findings revealed that most TCR beta V segments proved productive either about 87% or about 30% of the time.

With 60 Vbeta and 13 Jbeta primers, the PCR was carried out. This table comes from immunoSEQ multiplex PCR, and its TCRdb copy is limited to in-frame clones, with some not included. Here the sample table reports approximately 70,000 clones. Regarding this clone: Its antigen is as yet unknown.

As for the donors, each was a healthy bone marrow donor. Trimming pared 0 bases from V and 2 bases from J, leaving 13 bases between. Germline CDR1 is SGDLS and CDR2 is YYNGEE. The CDR3 totals 16 residues. The sample consisted of PBMCs. The clonotype comes from a woman aged 30 to 39 in good health and CMV-seronegative. The chain employs TRBV9 and TRBJ2-3; TRBD2 might be the D (6 bases). The CDR3 bases are TGTGCCAGCAGCGTAGGGGCTAGCGCGACCACAGATACGCAGTATTTT. Residues: CASSVGASATTDTQYF.